This TCR beta chain came from a study of T cells in Graves' hyperthyroidism and ophthalmopathy. Regions amplified from RNA transcripts were the TCR beta CDR3 regions. The HTBI primer set drove a first-round RT-PCR of the TCR CDR3. MiXCR, run by TCRdb on the multiplex PCR reads, gives a single entry per CDR3 protein. Here the sample spans some 600,000 distinct CDR3 sequences, about 15% being singletons. Sequenced: blood. The source of this sequence is a woman aged 25 to 39 with Graves' hyperthyroidism that later progressed to Graves' ophthalmopathy.

The CDR3 sequence is CASSLAQDRGHEQYF. The CDR3, as DNA: TGTGCCAGCAGCTTAGCGCAGGACAGGGGACACGAGCAGTACTTC. The V call is TRBV7-9, the J call TRBJ2-7; 9 bases are shared with TRBD1. Germline CDR1 is SEHNR and CDR2 is FQNEAQ (reference sequence). The CDR3 extends over 15 amino acids. Germline trimming cut 0 bases from V and 5 bases from J; bases unmatched to any gene: 5.